These 28 T cell receptor beta chains were sequenced from one sample in a study of response to subunit inactivated influenza vaccine. MiXCR, applied by TCRdb to the RT-PCR reads, yields one record per CDR3 protein. The sample contains 200,000 to 300,000 distinct CDR3 sequences, 12% of which appear only once. The sample consisted of non-naive T cells sorted from PBMCs, taken less than 15 days before vaccination. These receptors were taken from a man aged 45 to 65 who received an inactivated influenza vaccine.

The chain is built from TRBV7-2 and TRBJ2-3; 8 bases agree with TRBD2. This CDR3 region has 15 residues. V lost 5 bases to trimming and J lost 2 bases; unmatched junction nucleotides: 6. CDR1 is SGHTA, CDR2 FQGNSA, per germline. CDR3 nucleotide sequence: TGTGCCAGCAGCCGACTAGCGCAGCACACAGATACGCAGTATTTT. It translates to CASSRLAQHTDTQYF.

Ten or more counts support this clonotype. V usage is TRBV5-1 and J usage is TRBJ2-3, with 10 bases that match TRBD1. With V trimmed by 4 bases and J by 7 bases, 6 bases remained unmatched. The germline V gene encodes CDR1 SGHRS and CDR2 YFSETQ. The CDR3 has 14 residues. The CDR3: CASSTGQGQNTQYF. In DNA form, the CDR3 reads TGCGCCAGCAGCACGGGACAGGGGCAAAATACGCAGTATTTT. Full variable domain (outside the CDR3, taken from reference TRBV5-1 and TRBJ2-3): KAGVTQTPRYLIKTRGQQVTLSCSPISGHRSVSWYQQTPGQGLQFLFEYFSETQRNKGNFPGRFSGRQFSNSRSEMNVSTLELGDSALYLCASSTGQGQNTQYFGPGTRLTVL.

The V gene is TRBV6-2 or TRBV6-3, the J gene TRBJ2-5; no clear D. Germline V gives CDR1 MNHEY, CDR2 SVGEGT. V shed 9 bases and J shed 5 bases, with 16 bases lying between them. CDR3 length equals 13 residues. The CDR3 DNA reads TGTGCCAGTCACGACCAACGAAGGGAGACCCAGTACTTC. This gives the protein CASHDQRRETQYF.

This clonotype has only one observation. At one boundary the junction diverges from the germline segment, which might be a read error. CDR3 coding DNA: TGTGCCAGCAGTACCCCCGGGACAGGGATTGGCTACGTGCAGTACTTC. It translates to CASSTPGTGIGYVQYF. This rearrangement joins TRBV28 to TRBJ2-7, with 9 nucleotides matching TRBD1. The CDR3 has 16 amino acids. Germline values: CDR1 MDHEN, CDR2 SYDVKM.

This clonotype was seen at least ten times. J is TRBJ1-1 and V is TRBV6-2 or TRBV6-3; perhaps TRBD1 as D (5 bases). Germline V CDR1 and CDR2: MNHEY, SVGEGT. V was cut by 7 bases and J by 8 bases, with 20 bases left in between. There are 14 residues in the CDR3. The chain's CDR3 is CASTRPRGAAEAFF. The CDR3 nucleotides are TGTGCCAGCACCCGACCGCGAGGGGCCGCGGAAGCTTTCTTT.

The chain links TRBV4-1 to TRBJ1-2; D gene ambiguous. Germline CDR1 and CDR2: MGHRA and YSYEKL. This CDR3 spans 16 amino acids. With 3 bases removed from V and 4 bases from J, the gap between germline ends came to 18 bases. DNA of the CDR3: TGCGCCAGCAGCCATGATCTTGGGGAAGGAGGCTATGGCTACACCTTC. As protein: CASSHDLGEGGYGYTF.

V gene TRBV5-4 combines with J gene TRBJ1-6; D remains unclear. Between the trimmed V and J ends, which lost 3 bases and 5 bases, there was a span of 12 bases. The CDR3 length is 15 residues. The germline CDR1 and CDR2 sequences are SGHNT and YYREEE (reference sequence). CDR3 DNA: TGTGCCAGCAGCTCCGGTCACCGTGATAATTCACCCCTCCACTTT. Translating gives CASSSGHRDNSPLHF.

This clonotype was detected ten times or more. The chain recombines TRBV19 with TRBJ2-5; D uncertain. The germline CDR1 and CDR2 sequences are LNHDA and SQIVND (reference sequence). V lost 0 bases and J 4 bases, leaving 6 bases between the germline ends. This CDR3 region has 13 residues. The CDR3 bases are TGTGCCAGTAGTATAGATGATGGAGAGACCCAGTACTTC. Its protein is CASSIDDGETQYF.

The rearrangement joins TRBV5-1 to TRBJ2-7; D is ambiguous. V was cut by 3 bases and J by 3 bases, with 7 bases left in between. The CDR3 spans 12 residues. The germline gives CDR1 SGHRS, CDR2 YFSETQ. CDR3 sequence: CASSSSFYEQYF. The DNA of the CDR3 is TGCGCCAGCAGCTCGTCATTCTACGAGCAGTACTTC. The full variable domain, its missing parts supplied by reference TRBV5-1 and TRBJ2-7, is KAGVTQTPRYLIKTRGQQVTLSCSPISGHRSVSWYQQTPGQGLQFLFEYFSETQRNKGNFPGRFSGRQFSNSRSEMNVSTLELGDSALYLCASSSSFYEQYFGPGTRLTVT.

This clonotype was seen more than once but under ten times. The chain employs TRBV10-2 and TRBJ2-3; D is tentatively TRBD1 or TRBD2 (5 bases each). Germline loops: CDR1 WSHSY, CDR2 SAAADI. Trimming left V 6 bases short and J 4 bases short, with 8 bases between. The CDR3 loop spans 12 amino acids. The CDR3 DNA is TGCGCCAGCAGGGGACGTTCAGATACGCAGTATTTT. This translates into CASRGRSDTQYF.

The chain recombines TRBV9 with TRBJ2-3, with a possible D match to TRBD2 (5 bases). This CDR3 has 15 residues. Germline V CDR1 and CDR2: SGDLS, YYNGEE. V lost 3 bases and J 1 base, leaving 12 bases between the germline ends. CDR3 residues: CASSAGGGRTDTQYF. The CDR3 DNA is TGTGCCAGCAGCGCAGGAGGCGGCCGCACAGATACGCAGTATTTT.

In this sample, this clonotype turned up a few times. The genes are TRBV4-3 and TRBJ2-2, with D uncertain. V gave up 3 bases and J gave up 0 bases, with 5 bases separating them. Germline-derived CDR1 and CDR2 are LGHNA and YSLEER. There are 14 residues in the CDR3. The DNA of the CDR3 is TGCGCCAGCAGCCATCGGACGAACACCGGGGAGCTGTTTTTT. Its protein product is CASSHRTNTGELFF.

The chain joins TRBV5-1 to TRBJ2-3; D is perhaps TRBD1 (6 bases). Looked up from germline, CDR1 is SGHRS and CDR2 is YFSETQ. This CDR3 region has 16 residues. V gave up 4 bases and J gave up 1 base, with 16 bases separating them. The CDR3 protein is CASSLKIQGGTDTQYF. DNA of the CDR3: TGCGCCAGCAGCCTGAAAATACAGGGAGGCACAGATACGCAGTATTTT.

This clonotype was recorded many times. The junction differs from germline at one of its ends, possibly a read error. This chain uses TRBV7-2 with TRBJ2-7, with TRBD1 matching over 7 bases. Germline V gene sequence: CDR1 SGHTA, CDR2 FQGNSA. The CDR3 sequence is 13 residues long. The DNA for the CDR3 is TGCGCCAGCAGCTTAGGGGGACAGTACGAGCAGTACTTC. Its translation is CASSLGGQYEQYF.

In this sample, this clonotype turned up a few times. The chain combines TRBV11-2 with TRBJ1-4; 7 nucleotides line up with TRBD1. This CDR3 contains 12 residues. V was clipped by 4 bases and J by 12 bases; unmatched bases: 5. The germline V gene has CDR1 SGHAT and CDR2 FQNNGV. DNA for the CDR3: TGTGCCAGCAGCTCGGCGACAGGGCAACTGTTTTTT. The encoded protein is CASSSATGQLFF.

This rearrangement joins TRBV20-1 to TRBJ2-7; maybe TRBD1 (5 bases). The CDR3 covers 12 residues. The germline V and J ends were trimmed by 0 bases and 6 bases, with 9 bases remaining between them. In germline, CDR1 is DFQATT, CDR2 SNEGSKA (reference sequence). This CDR3 is CSAREGRAEQYF. In DNA, the CDR3 is TGCAGTGCTAGAGAGGGCAGGGCCGAGCAGTACTTC.

This clonotype has just one count. The rearrangement joins TRBV11-2 to TRBJ2-7; the D gene is possibly TRBD1 (6 bases). Trimming stripped 5 bases from V and 0 bases from J, with 17 bases between. The CDR3 is 16 amino acids. CDR1 is SGHAT, CDR2 FQNNGV, per germline. As DNA, the CDR3 is TGTGCCAGCAGCCTAACGACAGGCACGTACTCCTACGAGCAGTACTTC. This sequence encodes CASSLTTGTYSYEQYF.

This chain joins TRBV2 and TRBJ2-5, with a tentative D call TRBD2 (6 bases). V dropped 6 bases and J dropped 5 bases, with 16 bases sitting between them. The CDR3 has 14 residues. Germline CDR1 SNHLY, CDR2 FYNNEI. Written as DNA, the CDR3 is TGTGCCAGCAGAGGGGACCGGGGGTCCGAGACCCAGTACTTC. Protein sequence: CASRGDRGSETQYF. The complete variable domain, with remaining parts taken from reference TRBV2 and TRBJ2-5, reads EPEVTQTPSHQVTQMGQEVILRCVPISNHLYFYWYRQILGQKVEFLVSFYNNEISEKSEIFDDQFSVERPDGSNFTLKIRSTKLEDSAMYFCASRGDRGSETQYFGPGTRLLVL.

In this sample, this clonotype turned up a few times. V gene TRBV5-1 combines with J gene TRBJ1-2; TRBD1 is a possible D gene (5 bases). The CDR3 length is 14 residues. V was shortened by 6 bases and J by 3 bases, with 15 bases between the two germline ends. The germline gives CDR1 SGHRS, CDR2 YFSETQ. The CDR3 reads CASTREGLDYGYTF. CDR3 coding DNA: TGCGCCAGCACCCGTGAGGGGCTCGACTATGGCTACACCTTC.

The rearrangement joins TRBV11-2 to TRBJ2-3, with 14 bases that match TRBD2. V dropped 2 bases and J dropped 0; count of bases not matched to a gene: 13. Per the germline V gene, CDR1 is SGHAT and CDR2 is FQNNGV. CDR3 length: 21 amino acids. CDR3 bases: TGTGCCAGCAGCTTACTTGGCGTATGGACTAGCGGGAGGCCTAGCACAGATACGCAGTATTTT. It yields the protein CASSLLGVWTSGRPSTDTQYF.

The rearrangement joins TRBV10-2 to TRBJ2-5, with 10 bases aligning to TRBD1. V lost 0 bases to trimming and J lost 5 bases; unmatched junction nucleotides: 3. There are 15 residues in the CDR3. From germline, CDR1 is WSHSY and CDR2 SAAADI. CDR3: CASSESTGGLETQYF. CDR3 in DNA: TGCGCCAGCAGTGAGTCGACAGGGGGCCTTGAGACCCAGTACTTC.

The CDR3 nucleotides read TGTGCCACCAGCAGAGATCTCAGGACAGGCGAGACCCAGTACTTC. Encoded protein: CATSRDLRTGETQYF. This chain uses TRBV15 with TRBJ2-5; 7 bases agree with TRBD1. Unmatched junction bases numbered 6, after V lost 0 bases and J lost 5 bases. This CDR3 is built from 15 residues. Germline loops: CDR1 LNHNV, CDR2 YYDKDF (reference sequence).

The rearrangement links TRBV25-1 to TRBJ2-7; D unclear. CDR3 length: 14 amino acids. Germline-derived CDR1 and CDR2 are MGHDK and SYGVNS. Trimming took 6 bases from V and 3 from J, leaving 15 bases between them. The DNA for the CDR3 is TGTGCCAGCAGCACCGCACCGCACTGCTACGAGCAGTACTTC. Translating gives CASSTAPHCYEQYF.

Many counts were recorded for this clonotype. The rearrangement uses TRBV2 and TRBJ2-7, with a tentative D call TRBD2 (5 bases). The CDR3 sequence is 14 residues long. The germline CDR1 and CDR2 sequences are SNHLY and FYNNEI. The ends were cut back, 3 bases at V and 0 bases at J, with 9 bases in the middle. This CDR3 is CASSDGIISYEQYF. The DNA of the CDR3 is TGTGCCAGCAGTGACGGGATCATCTCCTACGAGCAGTACTTC.

The genes are TRBV20-1 and TRBJ2-2; TRBD2 aligns across 11 bases. This CDR3 is 14 amino acids long. Losses at the gene ends were 5 bases for V and 6 bases for J; bases not matched to a gene: 5. Per germline, CDR1 DFQATT and CDR2 SNEGSKA (reference sequence). The chain's CDR3 is CSARTSGFAGELFF. The CDR3 DNA reads TGCAGTGCTCGGACTAGCGGGTTCGCCGGGGAGCTGTTTTTT.

The chain couples TRBV28 to TRBJ2-5, with 9 bases identical to TRBD1. CDR1 and CDR2 (germline): MDHEN, SYDVKM. CDR3 size: 13 residues. J gave up 3 bases and V 6 bases, and 2 bases lay outside the gene matches. The CDR3 coding sequence is TGTGCCAGCAGGACAGGGGGGAAAGAGACCCAGTACTTC. This encodes CASRTGGKETQYF.

The genes are TRBV7-8 and TRBJ1-2, with 7 bases identical to TRBD1. From germline, CDR1 is SGHVS and CDR2 FQNEAQ. V lost 5 bases, J lost 7 bases, and 13 bases stayed unmatched. The length of the CDR3 is 15 residues. In DNA form, the CDR3 reads TGTGCCAGCAGCCCCCTGGTAGGGGGCGCGGGTGGCTACACCTTC. Its protein is CASSPLVGGAGGYTF.

This clonotype showed up many times. This chain uses TRBV4-1 with TRBJ2-7; 9 bases are a match to TRBD1. This CDR3 spans 15 amino acids. Losses at the gene ends were 2 bases for V and 3 bases for J; bases not matched to a gene: 5. Germline CDR1 MGHRA, CDR2 YSYEKL. CDR3 loop: CASSQHGTGNYEQYF. The CDR3 bases are TGCGCCAGCAGCCAACACGGGACAGGGAACTACGAGCAGTACTTC.